The T cell receptor beta chain under discussion was sequenced for a study of cytomegalovirus exposure and HLA in healthy donors. CDR3 length: 14 residues. CDR1 is PRHDT and CDR2 is FYEKMQ in the germline V gene (reference sequence). The V end lost 4 bases, the J end lost 5 bases, and 13 bases lay between the germline ends. Both 60 Vbeta primers and 13 Jbeta primers went into the PCR. Sequencing was performed with immunoSEQ multiplex PCR; in TCRdb, only in-frame clones are kept and a portion is missing. Of 200,000 to 250,000 clones in the sample, around 89% were seen once. The chain has TRBV13 and TRBJ2-3, with a tentative D call TRBD2 (5 bases). The clonotype was recovered from a woman aged 18-35 years in good health and CMV-seronegative. The sequenced material came from PBMCs. CDR3: CASSSKSRGDTQYF. In DNA form, the CDR3 reads TGTGCCAGCAGCTCAAAAAGCCGGGGAGATACGCAGTATTTT.